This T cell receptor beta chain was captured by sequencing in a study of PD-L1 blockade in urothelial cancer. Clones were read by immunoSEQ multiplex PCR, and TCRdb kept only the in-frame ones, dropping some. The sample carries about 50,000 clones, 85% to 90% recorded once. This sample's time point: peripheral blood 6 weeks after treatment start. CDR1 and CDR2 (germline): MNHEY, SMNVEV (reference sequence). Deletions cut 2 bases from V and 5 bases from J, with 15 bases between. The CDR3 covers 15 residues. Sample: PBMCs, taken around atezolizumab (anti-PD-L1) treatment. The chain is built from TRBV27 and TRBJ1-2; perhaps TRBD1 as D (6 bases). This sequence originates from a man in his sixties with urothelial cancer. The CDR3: CASSLGPLGAYGYTF. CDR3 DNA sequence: TGTGCCAGCAGTTTAGGCCCCCTGGGGGCGTATGGCTACACCTTC.